This T cell receptor (beta chain) was obtained from a study of graft-versus-host responses after intestinal transplantation. CDR1 and CDR2 (germline): SGHRS, YFSETQ. Germline trimming cut 0 bases from V and 2 bases from J; bases unmatched to any gene: 10. This CDR3 comprises 19 residues. The data were produced by immunoSEQ multiplex PCR, yet TCRdb's version contains in-frame clones alone and is incomplete. The table lists 50,000 to 60,000 clones, about nine tenths of them singletons, with over 2% in the top ten. With respect to this clone: Its target is unknown.

Sequenced here: unstimulated CD4+ T cells sorted from spleen or lymph node cells, sampled before transplant. The chain joins TRBV5-1 to TRBJ2-3; 12 bases are a match to TRBD2. This TCR came from a human donor who was the organ donor for an intestinal transplant. CDR3 sequence (DNA): TGCGCCAGCAGCTTGGGGCTAGCGGGAGGGCCCCGAGTCACAGATACGCAGTATTTT. It yields the protein CASSLGLAGGPRVTDTQYF.